This T cell receptor beta chain was sequenced for a study of T-cell memory formation after mild COVID-19. About the study: Clustering of TCRs was largely donor specific. Study-wide results and limits: Proof of SARS-CoV-2 specificity was absent for the second-wave clones that crested on day 37.

Via MiXCR, TCRdb re-called the 5' RACE reads, giving one row per CDR3 protein. Of more than 300,000 distinct CDR3 sequences in the sample, around 13% are singletons; the top ten hold approximately 21%. As regards this clonotype: Its antigen remains unknown.

Deletions cut 3 bases from V and 4 bases from J, with 19 bases between. The CDR3 runs to 17 residues. Germline V gene data show CDR1 as SQVTM and CDR2 as ANQGSEA. V and J are TRBV29-1 and TRBJ2-6; no reliable D call. The sequencing input was PBMCs or a T cell subset sorted from them (not recorded which). This sequence originates from a man between 18 and 29 years old who had mild COVID-19 (a few samples of this study predate the infection). Cell type and time point are not known. In DNA, the CDR3 is TGCAGCGTTGAGGTCCGCGGTATTTTAGCCGGGGCCAACGTCCTGACTTTC. Amino acid sequence: CSVEVRGILAGANVLTF.